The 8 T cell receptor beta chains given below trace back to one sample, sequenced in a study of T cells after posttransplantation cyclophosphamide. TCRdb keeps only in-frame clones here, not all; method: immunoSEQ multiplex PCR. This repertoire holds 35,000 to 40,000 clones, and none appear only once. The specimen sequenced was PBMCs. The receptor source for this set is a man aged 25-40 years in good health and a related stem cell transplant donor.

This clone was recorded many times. CDR3 protein: CASRMGLSTDTQYF. The CDR3 DNA reads TGTGCCAGCAGAATGGGACTTTCCACAGATACGCAGTATTTT. The chain links TRBV6-2 or TRBV6-3 to TRBJ2-3; D may be TRBD2 (6 bases). This CDR3 is built from 14 residues. The V gene lost 6 bases and the J gene lost 2 bases, with 12 bases spanning the gap. Germline CDR1 reads MNHEY; CDR2 reads SVGEGT.

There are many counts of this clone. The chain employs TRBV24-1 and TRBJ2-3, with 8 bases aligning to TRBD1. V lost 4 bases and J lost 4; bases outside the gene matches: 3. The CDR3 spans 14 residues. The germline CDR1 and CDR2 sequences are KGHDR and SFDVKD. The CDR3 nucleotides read TGTGCCACCAGTGAGCCGGACAGGGCAGATACGCAGTATTTT. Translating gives CATSEPDRADTQYF.

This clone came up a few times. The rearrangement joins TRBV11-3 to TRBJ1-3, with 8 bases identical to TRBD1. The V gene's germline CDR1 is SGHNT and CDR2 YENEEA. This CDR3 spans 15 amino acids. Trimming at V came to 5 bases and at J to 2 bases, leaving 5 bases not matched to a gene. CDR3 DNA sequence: TGTGCCAGCAGCCCCGGACAGGGCCCTGGAAACACCATATATTTT. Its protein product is CASSPGQGPGNTIYF.

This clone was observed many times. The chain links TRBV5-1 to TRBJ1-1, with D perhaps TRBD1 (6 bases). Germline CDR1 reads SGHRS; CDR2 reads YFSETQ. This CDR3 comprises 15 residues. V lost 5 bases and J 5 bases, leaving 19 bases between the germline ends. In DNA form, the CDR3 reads TGCGCCAGCAGAGGCGGGGGGGGCTTGGGGACTGAAGCTTTCTTT. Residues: CASRGGGGLGTEAFF.

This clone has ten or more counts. The CDR3 loop reads CASSPTTGGNEQYF. The DNA for the CDR3 is TGTGCCAGCAGCCCCACGACAGGGGGCAACGAGCAGTACTTC. The chain employs TRBV9 and TRBJ2-7; 10 nucleotides align to TRBD1. Looked up from germline, CDR1 is SGDLS and CDR2 is YYNGEE. J was trimmed by 5 bases and V by 4 bases; bases with no gene match: 6. CDR3 size: 14 residues.

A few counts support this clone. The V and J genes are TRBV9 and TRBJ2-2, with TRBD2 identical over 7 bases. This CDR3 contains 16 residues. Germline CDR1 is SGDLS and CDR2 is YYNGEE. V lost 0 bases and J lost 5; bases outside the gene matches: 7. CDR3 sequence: CASSVGGGSGTGELFF. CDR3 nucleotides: TGTGCCAGCAGCGTAGGGGGGGGTTCGGGGACCGGGGAGCTGTTTTTT.

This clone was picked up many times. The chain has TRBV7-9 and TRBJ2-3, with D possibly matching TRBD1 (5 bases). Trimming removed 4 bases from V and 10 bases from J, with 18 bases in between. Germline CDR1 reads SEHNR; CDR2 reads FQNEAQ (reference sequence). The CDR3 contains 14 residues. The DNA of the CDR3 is TGTGCCAGCAGCTCCTATGATAACCTCAGGGCGCAGTATTTT. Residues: CASSSYDNLRAQYF.

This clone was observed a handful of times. CDR3 sequence reads: CASSLGQATNYGYTF. Written as DNA, the CDR3 is TGTGCCAGCAGCTTGGGACAGGCGACTAACTATGGCTACACCTTC. The rearrangement uses TRBV7-8 and TRBJ1-2; 8 positions agree with TRBD1. The CDR3 consists of 15 residues. J lost 0 bases, V lost 3 bases, and 3 bases had no gene match. The germline V gene has CDR1 SGHVS and CDR2 FQNEAQ.